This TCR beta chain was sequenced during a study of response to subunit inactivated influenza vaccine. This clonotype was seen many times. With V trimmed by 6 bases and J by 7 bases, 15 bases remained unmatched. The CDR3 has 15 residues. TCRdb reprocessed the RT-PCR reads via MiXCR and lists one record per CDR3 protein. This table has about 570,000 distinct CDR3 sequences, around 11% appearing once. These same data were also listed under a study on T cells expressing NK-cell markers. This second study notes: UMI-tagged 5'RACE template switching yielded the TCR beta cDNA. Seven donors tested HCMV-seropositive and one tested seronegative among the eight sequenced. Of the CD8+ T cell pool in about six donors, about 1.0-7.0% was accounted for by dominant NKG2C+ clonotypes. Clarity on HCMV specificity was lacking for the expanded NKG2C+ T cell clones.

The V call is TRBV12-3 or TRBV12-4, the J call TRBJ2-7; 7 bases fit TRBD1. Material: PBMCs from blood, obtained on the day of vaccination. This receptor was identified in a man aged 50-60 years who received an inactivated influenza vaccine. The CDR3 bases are TGTGCCAGCAGCGTAAGGGCCAGGGGGTCGGGGGAGCAGTACTTC. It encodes CASSVRARGSGEQYF.